This T cell receptor (beta chain) comes out of a study of blood T cell repertoires in COVID-19 (dated by TCRdb to 2019 to 2021). Describing the broader study: Samples covering the acute and convalescent phases of COVID-19 were provided by collaborators in the United States, Italy and Spain. The material from the prospective study consisted of cDNA or gDNA derived from T cells, B-cell-depleted T cells, or PBMCs. The samples were drawn from two sources: the first 160 participants of the ongoing ImmuneRACE study, and some 1,300 subjects contributed by 6 global collaborators. Sample metadata almost always included a de-identified subject ID, COVID-19 status, age in years and sex. The repertoires were made available in a free public database intended to serve as a resource for research on the immune response to SARS-CoV-2. Where available, HLA class I and class II types were obtained from metadata supplied by the sample provider rather than from assay-based typing. Subjects who had been exposed to COVID-19, were actively infected with it, or had recovered from it provided the deeply sampled blood TCRbeta repertoires that made up the dataset. What the study reported, not specific to this receptor: Clinical and demographic metadata were provided uncurated, with the amount varying by source and participant.

Collaborating institutions collected whole blood in K2EDTA tubes following their own protocols. For TCRbeta analysis, collaborators shipped samples as frozen whole blood, isolated PBMCs, or DNA extracted from either of those sample types. Remarks on this clone: The antigen this receptor binds is unknown. One base away there is no much larger clone; base qualities are not given.

TCRbeta CDR3 regions were amplified from genomic DNA by means of the immunoSEQ Assay, a bias-controlled multiplex PCR. In the authors' own workflow: The number of nucleated cells in each sample was estimated by amplification of reference gene primers within the assay. To quantify the absolute abundance of each unique TCRbeta CDR3 rearrangement, sequence reads were collapsed and filtered. For each sample, productive Simpson clonality was calculated by taking the square root of Simpson's diversity index across productive rearrangements. TCRdb retrieved this table from immuneACCESS and kept in-frame rearrangements only. Not all clones are present; in checked studies, unresolved V genes account for under half, and no reason is known for the remainder. D and trimming were read from the DNA, whereas the V and J calls and clone size are those reported in that table. For this sample the table gives over 90,000 clones, of which approximately 86% were detected only once. The ten largest make up about an eighth of the sample.

Trimming accounts for 7 bases at V and 4 bases at J, while the number of junction bases matched to no gene is 14. The CDR3 contains 17 residues, cysteine and phenylalanine counted. Only the CDR3 part of the read is kept: 51 bases, read in frame from the first base. CDR1 and CDR2 (LNHDA, SQIVND) derive from the germline V gene (reference sequence). The TCR comes from a woman in her sixties in a cohort sampled during active or convalescent COVID-19. In this chain, TRBV19 is recombined with TRBJ2-1, with 9 junctional bases fitting TRBD1. The sample comprised peripheral blood. In nucleotides, the sequence is TGTGCCAGTAAACCCGGGACAGGGCATATAGGATACAATGAGCAGTTCTTC. The translation is CASKPGTGHIGYNEQFF.